This record looks at one T cell receptor (beta chain) sequence and its context. Its antigen is unidentified. Libraries were made from TCR beta cDNA, and they carried unique molecular identifiers. TCRdb recomputed calls from the PCR reads with MiXCR, one row per CDR3 protein. The sample contains approximately 770,000 distinct CDR3 sequences, around 46% of which appear only once. The data were taken from a study of post-analysis software for immune sequencing data. Background on the study: Patients with relapsing-remitting, secondary progressive and progressive-relapsing multiple sclerosis courses were all represented.

The germline V and J ends were trimmed by 2 bases and 2 bases, with 12 bases remaining between them. Germline values: CDR1 MGHRA, CDR2 YSYEKL. This CDR3 has 15 amino acids. Whole-study results and caveats: Controls had significantly higher normalized Chao1 diversity than multiple sclerosis patients. Comparison of patients with controls showed a handful of TRBV segments more frequent in patients, TRBV5-6, TRBV5-1 and TRBV20-1 among them.

The receptor was derived from a girl aged 10-17 years with multiple sclerosis. V and J are TRBV4-1 and TRBJ2-5; weak D call: TRBD2 (5 bases). The sample comprised blood. The CDR3 DNA reads as TGCGCCAGCAGCCAATCCCGGGATTTACAAGAGACCCAGTACTTC. Residues: CASSQSRDLQETQYF.